The 2 T cell receptor beta chains listed next were all sequenced from one sample in a study of Graves' ophthalmopathy and Graves' hyperthyroidism. RNA transcripts were the source from which TCR beta CDR3 regions were amplified. First-round RT-PCR used HTBI primers; second-round multiplex PCR followed. A single record per CDR3 protein comes from TCRdb applying MiXCR to the multiplex PCR reads. The sample shows approximately 480,000 distinct CDR3 sequences, approximately 15% of them seen only once. The sequenced material came from blood. These receptors all come from a woman in her 30s with Graves' ophthalmopathy.

This clonotype was seen ten or more times. The chain has TRBV6-1 and TRBJ2-7; TRBD1 or TRBD2 may be the D gene (5 bases each). Per the germline V gene, CDR1 is MNHNS and CDR2 is SASEGT. The CDR3 consists of 14 residues. V was cut by 3 bases and J by 2 bases, with 11 bases left in between. CDR3 region: CASSDGARTYEQYF. The CDR3, as DNA: TGTGCCAGCAGTGACGGGGCCAGAACCTACGAGCAGTACTTC.

This clonotype showed up many times. The V call is TRBV10-3, the J call TRBJ1-2; TRBD1 is a possible D gene (6 bases). V lost 4 bases and J lost 1, with 10 bases in between. The CDR3 is 14 residues long. Germline CDR1 and CDR2: ENHRY and SYGVKD. This chain's CDR3 is CAISGDTYNYGYTF. Here the CDR3 DNA reads TGTGCCATCAGTGGGGACACCTATAACTATGGCTACACCTTC.